The 23 T cell receptor beta chains in this list originate from one sample, sequenced in a study of T cell repertoires in ileal Crohn's disease. Specified time point: neoterminal ileum biopsy at postoperative endoscopy, about 6 months after surgery. Produced via immunoSEQ multiplex PCR; TCRdb's table is partial and in-frame only. The sample contains about 2,800 clones, roughly two thirds of which appear only once. What was sequenced was ileal tissue. These TCRs come from an adult with Crohn's disease.

This clone was observed once. The chain joins TRBV9 to TRBJ2-5, with TRBD1 identical over 8 bases. Germline trimming cut 4 bases from V and 2 bases from J; bases unmatched to any gene: 7. The germline V gene has CDR1 SGDLS and CDR2 YYNGEE. The CDR3 is 15 amino acids. CDR3 region: CASSPSDRAQETQYF. DNA for the CDR3: TGTGCCAGCAGCCCATCGGACAGGGCTCAAGAGACCCAGTACTTC.

CDR3 nucleotide sequence: TGCGCCAGCAGCTTGGATAACCAAGAGACCCAGTACTTC. Amino acids: CASSLDNQETQYF. This sequence joins TRBV5-1 and TRBJ2-5; D remains ambiguous. The length of the CDR3 is 13 residues. The V end lost 0 bases, the J end lost 0 bases, and 3 bases lay between the germline ends. CDR1 is SGHRS and CDR2 is YFSETQ in the germline V gene.

The chain combines TRBV4-3 with TRBJ1-3; D perhaps matches TRBD1 (5 bases). The CDR3 is 17 amino acids. Trimming cost V 0 bases and J 2 bases, with 14 bases left between them. Germline CDR1 LGHNA, CDR2 YSLEER. The CDR3 DNA follows: TGCGCCAGCAGCCAAGATAGGGGCCATCCCCCTGGAAACACCATATATTTT. Translated: CASSQDRGHPPGNTIYF.

V usage is TRBV5-4 and J usage is TRBJ1-6, with 7 bases identical to TRBD1. Germline CDR1 is SGHNT and CDR2 is YYREEE (reference sequence). The length of the CDR3 is 14 residues. Trimming at V came to 4 bases and at J to 10 bases, leaving 8 bases not matched to a gene. The CDR3 coding sequence is TGTGCCAGCAGCCCGGAGGGGGCGGGATCACCCCTCCACTTT. Translation: CASSPEGAGSPLHF.

V gene TRBV30 combines with J gene TRBJ2-7; 10 bases align to TRBD1. Germline V lookup: CDR1 GTSNPN, CDR2 SVGIG (reference sequence). The CDR3 has 14 residues. Germline trimming cut 2 bases from V and 3 bases from J; bases unmatched to any gene: 4. CDR3 coding DNA: TGTGCCTGGAGTCCCGGGACAGGGGACTACGAGCAGTACTTC. This codes for CAWSPGTGDYEQYF.

This chain joins TRBV28 and TRBJ1-1; D call uncertain. Trimming removed 2 bases from V and 5 bases from J, with 6 bases in between. The CDR3 consists of 12 residues. CDR1 is MDHEN, CDR2 SYDVKM, per germline. As DNA, the CDR3 is TGTGCCAGCAGTTTACGACTGACTGAAGCTTTCTTT. The encoded protein is CASSLRLTEAFF. Supplemented by reference TRBV28 and TRBJ1-1, the full variable domain reads DVKVTQSSRYLVKRTGEKVFLECVQDMDHENMFWYRQDPGLGLRLIYFSYDVKMKEKGDIPEGYSVSREKKERFSLILESASTNQTSMYLCASSLRLTEAFFGQGTRLTVV.

By share, this clone counts as large. This sequence joins TRBV4-1 and TRBJ1-4; 7 positions match TRBD1. Germline trimming cut 0 bases from V and 0 bases from J; bases unmatched to any gene: 1. The germline V gene has CDR1 MGHRA and CDR2 YSYEKL. This CDR3 is built from 16 residues. In DNA, the CDR3 is TGCGCCAGCAGCCAAGATCAGGGGGCAACTAATGAAAAACTGTTTTTT. It codes for CASSQDQGATNEKLFF.

This sequence joins TRBV7-3 and TRBJ2-2; 10 bases line up with TRBD1. The CDR3 spans 16 residues. J was trimmed by 4 bases and V by 3 bases; bases with no gene match: 5. CDR1 and CDR2 from the germline V gene are SGHTA and FQGTGA. This CDR3 is CASSFRQGALTGELFF. The CDR3 DNA follows: TGTGCCAGCAGCTTTCGACAGGGGGCCCTCACCGGGGAGCTGTTTTTT.

With respect to this clone: The sample holds other DNA sequences that translate to the same CDR3. V usage is TRBV27 and J usage is TRBJ1-5; possible D gene TRBD1, 6 bases. The CDR3 has 14 residues. The V end lost 3 bases, the J end lost 1 base, and 7 bases lay between the germline ends. CDR1 and CDR2 from the germline V gene are MNHEY and SMNVEV (reference sequence). CDR3 amino acids: CASSFRGSNQPQHF. The CDR3, as DNA: TGTGCCAGCAGTTTCAGGGGAAGCAATCAGCCCCAGCATTTT.

In this sample, this clone turned up once. V is TRBV4-1 and J is TRBJ1-1; D remains unclear. V gave up 1 base and J gave up 1 base, with 7 bases separating them. The CDR3 is 14 amino acids. Germline CDR1 reads MGHRA; CDR2 reads YSYEKL. The CDR3 nucleotides read TGCGCCAGCAGCCAAGGGGCCGGGAACACTGAAGCTTTCTTT. Residues: CASSQGAGNTEAFF.

This chain joins TRBV7-2 and TRBJ1-5, with 7 bases matching TRBD1. V was pared by 1 base and J by 6 bases, with 3 bases of the junction left unmatched. Germline loops: CDR1 SGHTA, CDR2 FQGNSA. CDR3 length: 14 residues. Here the CDR3 DNA reads TGTGCCAGCAGCTTAGACAGGGGTGGTCAGCCCCAGCATTTT. This sequence encodes CASSLDRGGQPQHF.

This clone was seen only a few times. The J gene is TRBJ2-7, the V gene TRBV2; 9 nucleotides line up with TRBD1. The ends lost 4 bases at V and 2 bases at J; junction bases unmatched: 3. CDR3 length equals 14 residues. The germline CDR1 and CDR2 sequences are SNHLY and FYNNEI. This CDR3 is CASSVRTGAYEQYF. CDR3 DNA: TGTGCCAGCAGTGTGCGGACAGGGGCCTACGAGCAGTACTTC.

V usage is TRBV19 and J usage is TRBJ2-5, with 11 bases matching TRBD2. The J call may not be correct, given that the DNA end is closer to TRBJ2-7. Per germline, CDR1 LNHDA and CDR2 SQIVND (reference sequence). The CDR3 loop spans 14 amino acids. CDR3 residues: CASSMVGLAAEQYF. DNA of the CDR3: TGTGCCAGTAGTATGGTGGGACTAGCGGCCGAGCAGTACTTC.

This chain uses TRBV27 with TRBJ2-7; 9 positions match TRBD1. Germline V gene lookup returns CDR1 MNHEY and CDR2 SMNVEV (reference sequence). V trimming: 6 bases; J trimming: 4 bases; junction bases outside the gene matches: 4. The CDR3 is made up of 13 amino acids. CDR3 protein: CASRSQGAYEQYF. The CDR3 coding sequence is TGTGCCAGCAGATCACAGGGGGCGTACGAGCAGTACTTC.

The CDR3 nucleotides read TGTGCCAGCAGAAACGGACAGAACACTGAAGCTTTCTTT. Translated, it gives CASRNGQNTEAFF. The chain is built from TRBV6-5 and TRBJ1-1, with a possible D match to TRBD1 (5 bases). Germline values: CDR1 MNHEY, CDR2 SVGAGI. The CDR3 has 13 residues. V lost 6 bases and J 1 base, leaving 9 bases between the germline ends.

The chain carries TRBV6-5 and TRBJ2-3; TRBD2 agrees at 8 bases. The length of the CDR3 is 15 residues. Per the germline V gene, CDR1 is MNHEY and CDR2 is SVGAGI. Losses at the gene ends were 6 bases for V and 3 bases for J; bases not matched to a gene: 8. CDR3 nucleotide sequence: TGTGCCAGCAGGCCGGGGGGGCAGTTGACAGATACGCAGTATTTT. Encoded protein: CASRPGGQLTDTQYF.

V gene TRBV2 combines with J gene TRBJ2-7; no definite D call. The ends were cut back, 1 base at V and 6 bases at J, with 13 bases in the middle. This CDR3 contains 14 residues. The germline CDR1 and CDR2 sequences are SNHLY and FYNNEI. For the CDR3, the DNA is TGTGCCAGCAGTGAAGAGACAACCAGGCTCGAGCAGTACTTC. Encoded protein: CASSEETTRLEQYF.

This clone was picked up a small number of times. This chain uses TRBV5-4 with TRBJ1-1; perhaps TRBD1 as D (6 bases). The CDR3 runs to 13 residues. Germline V gives CDR1 SGHNT, CDR2 YYREEE (reference sequence). V gave up 0 bases and J gave up 7 bases, with 10 bases separating them. This CDR3 reads CASSLDRVSEAFF. The CDR3 DNA follows: TGTGCCAGCAGCTTGGACAGGGTGAGTGAAGCTTTCTTT.

The V gene is TRBV4-1, the J gene TRBJ1-2; 9 nucleotides match TRBD1. In germline, CDR1 is MGHRA, CDR2 YSYEKL. V lost 0 bases and J lost 5; bases outside the gene matches: 4. CDR3 length: 15 amino acids. DNA of the CDR3: TGCGCCAGCAGCCAAGAACAGGGGGCCTGGTATGGCTACACCTTC. Translation gives CASSQEQGAWYGYTF.

The table lists this clone with a few counts. V gene TRBV6-9 combines with J gene TRBJ1-1; D unresolved. V lost 3 bases to trimming and J lost 3 bases, with 8 bases between them. Germline V lookup: CDR1 MNHGY, CDR2 SVAAGI. The CDR3 sequence is 13 residues long. The CDR3 region is CASSYRQDTEAFF. In DNA form, the CDR3 reads TGTGCCAGCAGTTACCGCCAGGACACTGAAGCTTTCTTT.

This clone occurred a few times. This rearrangement joins TRBV5-4 to TRBJ2-1; D uncertain. Between the trimmed V and J ends, which lost 4 bases and 1 base, there was a span of 9 bases. The germline gives CDR1 SGHNT, CDR2 YYREEE (reference sequence). The CDR3 spans 14 residues. CDR3 protein: CASSASGSYNEQFF. In nucleotides, the CDR3 is TGTGCCAGCAGCGCATCCGGGTCCTACAATGAGCAGTTCTTC.

The rearrangement links TRBV5-1 to TRBJ1-1; the match to TRBD1 covers 7 bases. The CDR3 loop spans 14 amino acids. J lost 2 bases, V lost 1 base, and 2 bases had no gene match. Germline V gene sequence: CDR1 SGHRS, CDR2 YFSETQ. The CDR3 DNA reads as TGCGCCAGCAGCTTGTGGACAGGTAACACTGAAGCTTTCTTT. Translation: CASSLWTGNTEAFF.

The chain has TRBV4-3 and TRBJ1-1; D unresolved. CDR1 LGHNA and CDR2 YSLEER come from the germline V gene. Trimming pared 0 bases from V and 3 bases from J, leaving 11 bases between. The CDR3 spans 15 residues. CDR3 protein: CASSQDLAGYTEAFF. In DNA form, the CDR3 reads TGCGCCAGCAGCCAAGATCTCGCGGGGTACACTGAAGCTTTCTTT.